A single sample gave rise to the 8 T cell receptor beta chains below, sequenced in a study of control samples from healthy donors and cancer patients. Sequenced by immunoSEQ multiplex PCR; TCRdb stores in-frame clones only, minus some. The sample table sets out fewer than 250,000 clones. The sample consisted of blood. These receptors all come from a woman in her twenties or thirties in good health.

The CDR3 here is CASSQDGRTAYEQYF. In DNA, the CDR3 is TGTGCCAGCAGCCAAGATGGTAGGACAGCCTACGAGCAGTACTTC. The chain links TRBV3-1 (or the pseudogene TRBV3-2) to TRBJ2-7; possible D gene TRBD1, 6 bases. The CDR3 is made up of 15 amino acids. Germline CDR1 reads LGHDT; CDR2 reads YNNKEL (reference sequence). Trimming removed 0 bases from V and 2 bases from J, with 11 bases in between.

This chain joins TRBV30 and TRBJ1-2, with D hard to call. This CDR3 spans 12 amino acids. Trimming left V 0 bases short and J 9 bases short, with 11 bases between. Germline V lookup: CDR1 GTSNPN, CDR2 SVGIG (reference sequence). This CDR3 is CAWSVPGTSYTF. The CDR3 nucleotides are TGTGCCTGGAGTGTACCGGGAACAAGCTACACCTTC.

The chain employs TRBV27 and TRBJ1-5; no reliable D call. The CDR3 length is 14 residues. Germline V lookup: CDR1 MNHEY, CDR2 SMNVEV (reference sequence). Trimming cost V 6 bases and J 2 bases, with 11 bases left between them. CDR3 in DNA: TGTGCCAGCAGCCCCAGAGGGCGCAATCAGCCCCAGCATTTT. Protein product: CASSPRGRNQPQHF.

The rearrangement uses TRBV27 and TRBJ2-1; tentatively, D is TRBD1 (5 bases). Trimming removed 3 bases from V and 4 bases from J, with 10 bases in between. This CDR3 contains 14 residues. Germline loops: CDR1 MNHEY, CDR2 SMNVEV (reference sequence). Written as DNA, the CDR3 is TGTGCCAGCAGTTTTAACTCAGGGTACAATGAGCAGTTCTTC. This codes for CASSFNSGYNEQFF.

V is TRBV19 and J is TRBJ1-5; the match to TRBD1 covers 7 bases. The CDR3 loop spans 17 amino acids. V trimming: 5 bases; J trimming: 1 base; junction bases outside the gene matches: 11. Germline loops: CDR1 LNHDA, CDR2 SQIVND (reference sequence). This chain's CDR3 is CASSETGSPWSNQPQHF. The CDR3 DNA sequence: TGTGCCAGTAGTGAGACAGGGTCCCCATGGAGCAATCAGCCCCAGCATTTT.

The chain employs TRBV10-3 and TRBJ2-7, with TRBD1 matching over 7 bases. The J segment lost 3 bases and the V segment lost 6 bases, leaving 8 bases of the junction unmatched. The CDR3 contains 14 residues. Germline V gives CDR1 ENHRY, CDR2 SYGVKD. This chain's CDR3 is CAISGTGVVYEQYF. CDR3 nucleotides: TGTGCCATCAGCGGAACAGGGGTCGTCTACGAGCAGTACTTC.

The chain uses TRBV19 and TRBJ2-3; 8 bases agree with TRBD1. After removal of 6 bases from V and 0 bases from J, the junction contained 8 bases not matched to a gene. The CDR3 totals 16 residues. CDR1 and CDR2 from the germline V gene are LNHDA and SQIVND (reference sequence). The CDR3 DNA follows: TGTGCCAGTAGCGCCGACAGGGGCGGTAGCACAGATACGCAGTATTTT. Translating gives CASSADRGGSTDTQYF.

V is TRBV28 and J is TRBJ2-7, with no clear D. V was clipped by 6 bases and J by 7 bases, with 13 bases between them. In germline, CDR1 is MDHEN, CDR2 SYDVKM. This CDR3 is 12 amino acids long. In DNA form, the CDR3 reads TGTGCCAGCAGGACCCCGCCTAAGGAGCAGTACTTC. Its translation is CASRTPPKEQYF.